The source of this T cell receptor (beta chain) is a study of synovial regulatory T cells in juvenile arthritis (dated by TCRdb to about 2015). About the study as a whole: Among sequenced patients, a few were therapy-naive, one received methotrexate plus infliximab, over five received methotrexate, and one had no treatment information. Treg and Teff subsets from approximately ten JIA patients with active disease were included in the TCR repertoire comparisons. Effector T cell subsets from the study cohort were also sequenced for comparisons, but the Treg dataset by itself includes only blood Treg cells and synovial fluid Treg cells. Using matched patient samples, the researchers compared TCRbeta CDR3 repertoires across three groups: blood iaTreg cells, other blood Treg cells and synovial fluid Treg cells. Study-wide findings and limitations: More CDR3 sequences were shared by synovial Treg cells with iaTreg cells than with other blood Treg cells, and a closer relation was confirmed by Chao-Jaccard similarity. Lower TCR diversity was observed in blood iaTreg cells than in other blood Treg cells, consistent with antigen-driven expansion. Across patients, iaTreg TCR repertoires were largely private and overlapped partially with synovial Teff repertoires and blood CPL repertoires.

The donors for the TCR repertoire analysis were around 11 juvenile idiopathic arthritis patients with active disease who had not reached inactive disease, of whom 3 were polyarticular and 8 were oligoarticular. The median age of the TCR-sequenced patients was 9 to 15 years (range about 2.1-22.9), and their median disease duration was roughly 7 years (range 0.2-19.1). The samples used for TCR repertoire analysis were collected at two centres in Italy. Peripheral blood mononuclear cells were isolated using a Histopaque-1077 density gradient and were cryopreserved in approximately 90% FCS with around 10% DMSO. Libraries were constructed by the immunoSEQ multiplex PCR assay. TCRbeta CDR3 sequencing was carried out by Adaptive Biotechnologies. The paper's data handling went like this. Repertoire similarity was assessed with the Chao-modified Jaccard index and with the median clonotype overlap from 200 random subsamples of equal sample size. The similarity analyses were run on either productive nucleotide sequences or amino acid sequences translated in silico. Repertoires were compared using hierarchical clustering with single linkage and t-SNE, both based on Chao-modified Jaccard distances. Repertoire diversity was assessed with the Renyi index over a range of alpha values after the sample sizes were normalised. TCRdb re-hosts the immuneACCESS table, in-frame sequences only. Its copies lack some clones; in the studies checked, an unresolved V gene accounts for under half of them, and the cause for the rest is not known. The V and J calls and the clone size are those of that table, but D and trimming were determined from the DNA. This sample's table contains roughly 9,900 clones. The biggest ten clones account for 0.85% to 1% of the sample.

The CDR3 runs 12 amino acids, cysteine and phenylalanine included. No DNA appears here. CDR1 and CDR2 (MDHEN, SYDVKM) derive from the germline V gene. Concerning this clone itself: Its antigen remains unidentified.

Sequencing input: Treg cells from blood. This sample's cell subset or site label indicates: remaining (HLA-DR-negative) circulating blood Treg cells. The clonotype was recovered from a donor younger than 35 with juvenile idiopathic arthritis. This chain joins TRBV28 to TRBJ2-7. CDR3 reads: CASKSSSHEQYF.